This paragraph covers one T cell receptor (beta chain) sequence. Its antigen is not identified. It was with a sample-barcoded 5' primer and a J-beta primer mix that a second PCR of roughly 7 to 12 cycles was run. From each sample, at least 2.5 million paired-end reads containing CDR3 were obtained. One entry per CDR3 protein results from TCRdb running MiXCR on the 5' RACE reads. This repertoire shows some 1.5 million distinct CDR3 sequences, approximately 42% found once; its top ten account for about 3.8%. This CDR3 comprises 14 residues. V was trimmed by 5 bases and J by 6 bases, leaving 14 bases between them. Germline lookup yields CDR1 SGHAT and CDR2 FQNNGV. This sample is part of a study of blood T cells in healthy people across ages. Findings and limits, study-wide: Long-lived donors exceeded aged donors in naive CD4+ cells and diversity. Older age coincided with a roughly linear decline in TCR beta diversity per million T cells.

This sequence was found in a woman younger than 30 in good health. Sequences were obtained from blood. The gene calls are TRBV11-2 and TRBJ2-1, with TRBD2 as a possible D gene (5 bases). In nucleotides, the CDR3 is TGTGCCAGCAGCCCTAATACTCGGGGCAATGAGCAGTTCTTC. Encoded protein: CASSPNTRGNEQFF.